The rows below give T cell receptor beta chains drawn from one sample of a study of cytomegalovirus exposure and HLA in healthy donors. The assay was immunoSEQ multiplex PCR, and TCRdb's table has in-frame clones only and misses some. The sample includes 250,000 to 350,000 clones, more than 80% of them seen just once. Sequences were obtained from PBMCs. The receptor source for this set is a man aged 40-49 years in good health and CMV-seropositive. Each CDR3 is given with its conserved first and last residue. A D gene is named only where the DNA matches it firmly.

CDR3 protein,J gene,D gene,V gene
CASTGAVYEQYF,TRBJ2-7,-,TRBV28
CASSPRNGGGYTEAFF,TRBJ1-1,-,TRBV18
CASSDRQTSYEQYF,TRBJ2-7,-,TRBV6-5
CASTRTGNYQPQHF,TRBJ1-5,-,TRBV28
CASSQPSGYPYNEQFF,TRBJ2-1,TRBD2,TRBV28
CASSLSGDTEAFF,TRBJ1-1,-,TRBV19
CASRSTAGGSYNEQFF,TRBJ2-1,TRBD2,TRBV28
CASSLSGGNEQFF,TRBJ2-1,TRBD2,TRBV7-9
CASSLGVTTGELFF,TRBJ2-2,-,TRBV5-1
CASSLVQSYEQYF,-,-,TRBV5-1
CASSFGTGQETQYF,TRBJ2-5,TRBD1,TRBV5-1
CASSLDSSSYEQYF,TRBJ2-7,-,TRBV27
CASSGETSAHGDEQFF,TRBJ2-1,TRBD2,TRBV9
CASSHGTTTDTQYF,TRBJ2-3,TRBD2,TRBV7-9
CAWSWRRETQYF,TRBJ2-5,-,TRBV30
CASSYSWPGEGYEQYF,-,-,TRBV6-5
CASGQDNTDTQYF,TRBJ2-3,TRBD1,TRBV19
CASSLVSYNEQFF,TRBJ2-1,-,TRBV2
CASSLFPMTGELNTEAFF,TRBJ1-1,TRBD1,TRBV7-9
CATSRVGGRLAGDLRAFF,TRBJ2-1,TRBD2,TRBV15
CASSQPGLAGSSYEQYF,TRBJ2-7,TRBD2,TRBV4-1
CAIRNSGDWDGYTF,TRBJ1-2,-,TRBV10-3
CASSLGRTGVRYEQYF,TRBJ2-7,TRBD1,TRBV7-2
CASRPRTGGNQPQHF,TRBJ1-5,TRBD1,TRBV28
CRGSWGQGGRLYNEQFF,TRBJ2-1,-,TRBV25-1
CASSATRQGADEQYF,TRBJ2-7,TRBD1,TRBV5-4
CASSLVRGHETQYF,TRBJ2-5,TRBD1,TRBV7-9
CASTHRGGPTYNEQFF,TRBJ2-1,TRBD2,TRBV7-2
CASSLRLAPYEQYF,TRBJ2-7,TRBD2,TRBV28
CASSQVLQSNEKLFF,TRBJ1-4,-,TRBV14
CASQDSTGNTIYF,TRBJ1-3,-,TRBV28
CASWTSGSTGELFF,TRBJ2-2,TRBD2,TRBV19
CASSLVLNEQFF,TRBJ2-1,-,TRBV7-9
CASSATTGTTWGEAFF,TRBJ1-1,-,TRBV9
CASSPTGTGGGGNTIYF,TRBJ1-3,-,TRBV21-1
CASSPLAGLNNEQFF,TRBJ2-1,TRBD2,TRBV7-9
CAIRTGTPNSYEQYF,TRBJ2-7,-,TRBV10-3
CASSFSGRARTGELFF,TRBJ2-2,TRBD2,TRBV11-2
CASSFRQMNTEAFF,TRBJ1-1,-,TRBV5-4
CASSYAAGPQPEQFF,TRBJ2-1,-,TRBV6-5